The next 24 T cell receptor beta chains were all read from a single sample in a study of shared T cell receptors in the human thymus. TCRdb's table, derived via immunoSEQ multiplex PCR, lists solely in-frame clones and lacks some. The data show hundreds of thousands of clones, over 75% seen once. The data were also submitted as part of a second study, on human thymus T cells.

The sample consisted of thymocytes. These receptors all come from a boy under two years old with a congenital heart defect.

The chain links TRBV28 to TRBJ1-2; TRBD1 agrees at 11 bases. Germline CDR1 and CDR2: MDHEN and SYDVKM. The CDR3 loop spans 17 amino acids. The V gene end was trimmed by 3 bases and the J gene end by 2 bases; junction bases not matched to a gene: 8. DNA for the CDR3: TGTGCCAGCAGTTTGGGACAGGGGGTGCCAGGGAACTATGGCTACACCTTC. The encoded protein is CASSLGQGVPGNYGYTF.

This chain joins TRBV4-3 and TRBJ2-7; D is perhaps TRBD1 (6 bases). The V end was cut by 4 bases, the J end by 6 bases, with 34 bases between. This CDR3 spans 20 amino acids. The germline V gene has CDR1 LGHNA and CDR2 YSLEER. CDR3 sequence: CASSPDRGSSLVVGLGEQYF. CDR3 nucleotide sequence: TGCGCCAGCAGCCCGGATAGGGGGTCCTCCCTCGTCGTAGGTTTGGGCGAGCAGTACTTC.

J is TRBJ1-5 and V is TRBV27; no reliable D call. This CDR3 is built from 13 residues. Trimming took off 5 bases at V and 0 bases at J, with 5 bases between the two ends. Germline CDR1 is MNHEY and CDR2 is SMNVEV (reference sequence). The CDR3 spells CASSPSSNQPQHF. Here the CDR3 DNA reads TGTGCCAGCAGTCCCAGTAGCAATCAGCCCCAGCATTTT.

The chain is built from TRBV4-1 and TRBJ2-5; D unclear. Per the germline V gene, CDR1 is MGHRA and CDR2 is YSYEKL. The CDR3 runs to 15 residues. Between the trimmed V and J ends, which lost 0 bases and 5 bases, there was a span of 13 bases. The CDR3 region is CASSQDLASHETQYF. CDR3 in DNA: TGCGCCAGCAGCCAAGATCTGGCTAGTCACGAGACCCAGTACTTC.

The chain joins TRBV6-5 to TRBJ2-3; tentative D call: TRBD1 (6 bases). From germline, CDR1 is MNHEY and CDR2 SVGAGI. This CDR3 comprises 15 residues. Between the trimmed V and J ends, which lost 2 bases and 3 bases, there was a span of 12 bases. The CDR3 loop is CASSYEWQGTDTQYF. The CDR3 nucleotides are TGTGCCAGCAGTTACGAGTGGCAGGGGACAGATACGCAGTATTTT.

In nucleotides, the CDR3 is TGTGCCAGCAGCCAGAGACCCGGGACAGCTAAAGAGACCCAGTACTTC. Its translation is CASSQRPGTAKETQYF. The chain couples TRBV9 to TRBJ2-5, with 7 nucleotides matching TRBD1. CDR1 is SGDLS and CDR2 is YYNGEE in the germline V gene. The junction had 12 bases not matched to a gene; V was cut back by 4 bases and J by 3 bases. CDR3 size: 16 residues.

This chain links TRBV27 with TRBJ2-7; 11 bases match TRBD2. CDR1 and CDR2 (germline): MNHEY, SMNVEV (reference sequence). The V segment lost 4 bases and the J segment 3 bases; nucleotides outside the gene matches: 5. The CDR3 extends over 15 amino acids. This chain's CDR3 is CASSSGTSGFYEQYF. The CDR3 DNA reads as TGTGCCAGCAGTTCCGGGACTAGCGGATTCTACGAGCAGTACTTC.

The chain employs TRBV10-3 and TRBJ1-3; no firm D call. CDR1 ENHRY and CDR2 SYGVKD come from the germline V gene. V lost 4 bases, J lost 0 bases, and 13 bases lay in between. The CDR3 has 16 amino acids. The CDR3 protein is CAISGPERSSGNTIYF. The CDR3 nucleotides are TGTGCCATCAGTGGGCCCGAGCGGTCCTCTGGAAACACCATATATTTT.

The chain carries TRBV4-3 and TRBJ2-3; D is perhaps TRBD1 (5 bases). CDR1 and CDR2 from the germline V gene are LGHNA and YSLEER. V lost 0 bases to trimming and J lost 4 bases, with 17 bases between them. This CDR3 has 17 amino acids. DNA of the CDR3: TGCGCCAGCAGCCAAGATTGGGGCAGCTGGTCGGCAGATACGCAGTATTTT. Translation gives CASSQDWGSWSADTQYF.

This clone appeared a few times. The V call is TRBV27, the J call TRBJ1-2; 7 bases are a match to TRBD1. This CDR3 region has 15 residues. Germline CDR1 reads MNHEY; CDR2 reads SMNVEV (reference sequence). Germline trimming cut 8 bases from V and 3 bases from J; bases unmatched to any gene: 12. This CDR3 reads CASCPHTGDHYGYTF. CDR3 coding DNA: TGTGCCAGCTGCCCCCATACAGGGGATCACTATGGCTACACCTTC.

The rearrangement links TRBV19 to TRBJ1-5; 9 bases align to TRBD1. Germline V gene lookup returns CDR1 LNHDA and CDR2 SQIVND (reference sequence). This CDR3 contains 14 residues. Losses at the gene ends were 7 bases for V and 5 bases for J; bases not matched to a gene: 6. This CDR3 is CASKGTGRDQPQHF. In DNA form, the CDR3 reads TGTGCCAGTAAAGGGACAGGGCGGGATCAGCCCCAGCATTTT.

Only one count was recorded for this clone. This chain's CDR3 is CASSLVAGSSYEQYF. The CDR3 nucleotides read TGTGCCAGCAGCTTGGTCGCGGGAAGCTCCTACGAGCAGTACTTC. This chain links TRBV5-4 with TRBJ2-7, with TRBD2 as a possible D gene (6 bases). CDR1 is SGHNT, CDR2 YYREEE, per germline (reference sequence). The length of the CDR3 is 15 residues. V shed 0 bases and J shed 0 bases, with 10 bases lying between them.

The CDR3 spells CASSRVATNEKLFF. The CDR3, as DNA: TGTGCCAGCAGTCGGGTTGCAACTAATGAAAAACTGTTTTTT. The rearrangement joins TRBV27 to TRBJ1-4; unclear D gene. The V end was cut by 5 bases, the J end by 0 bases, with 7 bases between. Germline CDR1 reads MNHEY; CDR2 reads SMNVEV (reference sequence). The CDR3 covers 14 residues.

The CDR3 nucleotides read TGCGCCAGCAGCCAAGATTTAAGACGAGGGGGAGAGACCCAGTACTTC. It translates to CASSQDLRRGGETQYF. The chain carries TRBV4-3 and TRBJ2-5, with D perhaps matching TRBD1 (6 bases). The CDR3 has 16 amino acids. Trimming stripped 0 bases from V and 4 bases from J, with 15 bases between. The germline V gene has CDR1 LGHNA and CDR2 YSLEER.

The chain combines TRBV18 with TRBJ2-3; a weak D match, TRBD2 (6 bases). Looked up from germline, CDR1 is KGHSH and CDR2 is LQKENI. Trimming stripped 3 bases from V and 4 bases from J, with 17 bases between. The length of the CDR3 is 16 residues. The CDR3 DNA reads as TGTGCCAGCTCACCTGTCTCGGGAGAGGTCGCAGATACGCAGTATTTT. Translated: CASSPVSGEVADTQYF.

The rearrangement links TRBV30 to TRBJ1-4, with D perhaps matching TRBD1 (5 bases). This CDR3 region has 14 residues. Germline CDR1 is GTSNPN and CDR2 is SVGIG (reference sequence). Trimming cost V 0 bases and J 7 bases, with 12 bases left between them. Here the CDR3 reads CAWSVRGLGEKLFF. The CDR3 bases are TGTGCCTGGAGTGTACGGGGGTTAGGTGAAAAACTGTTTTTT.

In its sample, this clone was seen a few times. The V and J genes are TRBV5-4 and TRBJ2-7; TRBD2 matches 10 bases. V trimming: 0 bases; J trimming: 7 bases; junction bases outside the gene matches: 7. The CDR3 contains 15 residues. Germline assignment: CDR1 SGHNT and CDR2 YYREEE (reference sequence). As DNA, the CDR3 is TGTGCCAGCAGCTTGGCCCTAGCGGGAGAACGTGAGCAGTACTTC. Encoded protein: CASSLALAGEREQYF. The complete variable domain, with remaining parts taken from reference TRBV5-4 and TRBJ2-7, reads ETGVTQSPTHLIKTRGQQVTLRCSSQSGHNTVSWYQQALGQGPQFIFQYYREEENGRGNFPPRFSGLQFPNYSSELNVNALELDDSALYLCASSLALAGEREQYFGPGTRLTVT.

The chain uses TRBV15 and TRBJ2-3; 8 nucleotides align to TRBD2. Trimming removed 0 bases from V and 2 bases from J; junction bases left unmatched: 7. CDR1 LNHNV and CDR2 YYDKDF come from the germline V gene (reference sequence). CDR3 size: 17 residues. CDR3 DNA sequence: TGTGCCACCAGCAGAGAAGGACTAGCAGAACACACAGATACGCAGTATTTT. Residues: CATSREGLAEHTDTQYF. The full variable domain, with the rest looked up from reference TRBV15 and TRBJ2-3, is DAMVIQNPRYQVTQFGKPVTLSCSQTLNHNVMYWYQQKSSQAPKLLFHYYDKDFNNEADTPDNFQSRRPNTSFCFLDIRSPGLGDTAMYLCATSREGLAEHTDTQYFGPGTRLTVL.

The genes are TRBV6-5 and TRBJ2-1, with TRBD1 identical over 10 bases. The CDR3 is made up of 15 amino acids. CDR1 is MNHEY and CDR2 is SVGAGI in the germline V gene. Germline trimming cut 3 bases from V and 3 bases from J; bases unmatched to any gene: 2. In nucleotides, the CDR3 is TGTGCCAGCAGTTATGGGACAGGGGACTACAATGAGCAGTTCTTC. Protein sequence: CASSYGTGDYNEQFF.

The V and J genes are TRBV27 and TRBJ2-2; 7 positions match TRBD1. Losses at the gene ends were 5 bases for V and 2 bases for J; bases not matched to a gene: 8. The CDR3 spans 16 residues. In germline, CDR1 is MNHEY, CDR2 SMNVEV (reference sequence). CDR3: CASSPSDRENTGELFF. The CDR3 nucleotides are TGTGCCAGCAGTCCCTCCGACAGGGAAAACACCGGGGAGCTGTTTTTT.

The rearrangement links TRBV10-3 to TRBJ1-4; a weak D match, TRBD1 (5 bases). The CDR3 is made up of 17 amino acids. The V gene's germline CDR1 is ENHRY and CDR2 SYGVKD. The V gene lost 4 bases and the J gene lost 5 bases, with 20 bases spanning the gap. The CDR3 protein is CAISVGPGMDVNEKLFF. In nucleotides, the CDR3 is TGTGCCATCAGTGTTGGCCCAGGGATGGACGTAAATGAAAAACTGTTTTTT.

The chain uses TRBV19 and TRBJ2-3; unclear D gene. The germline V gene has CDR1 LNHDA and CDR2 SQIVND (reference sequence). Trimming took off 5 bases at V and 0 bases at J, with 15 bases between the two ends. The CDR3 is 16 residues long. The CDR3 DNA follows: TGTGCCAGTAGTTCGGAGAAACGCCTTAGCACAGATACGCAGTATTTT. The encoded protein is CASSSEKRLSTDTQYF.

This clone turned up a few times. V is TRBV10-2 and J is TRBJ2-7, with 7 bases aligning to TRBD1. The CDR3 covers 17 residues. From germline, CDR1 is WSHSY and CDR2 SAAADI. V lost 6 bases, J lost 3 bases, and 17 bases stayed unmatched. DNA of the CDR3: TGCGCCAGCAGCGAAGCCGCCGGGACAGAGAACCACTACGAGCAGTACTTC. Its translation: CASSEAAGTENHYEQYF.

The chain has TRBV5-1 and TRBJ1-2; D might be TRBD1 (5 bases). Trimming removed 4 bases from V and 5 bases from J, with 18 bases in between. The germline V gene has CDR1 SGHRS and CDR2 YFSETQ. The CDR3 is made up of 15 amino acids. The CDR3 sequence is CASSNDGLTAYGYTF. The CDR3 bases are TGCGCCAGCAGCAACGACGGTCTGACAGCTTATGGCTACACCTTC.